The 26 T cell receptor beta chains below come from one sample, sequenced in a study of T cell responses to AZD1222 COVID-19 vaccine. Clones were sequenced by immunoSEQ multiplex PCR, and TCRdb holds only the in-frame ones, with some missing. Of 65,000 to 70,000 clones in the sample, about four fifths were seen once. This sample comprised peripheral blood, obtained 28 days after the second AZD1222 dose. The receptor set was obtained from an adult who received the AZD1222 COVID-19 vaccine.

This chain uses TRBV7-2 with TRBJ1-4; D not resolved. The germline V gene has CDR1 SGHTA and CDR2 FQGNSA. The CDR3 runs 13 residues. V was trimmed by 6 bases and J by 5 bases, leaving 10 bases between them. The CDR3 protein is CASSRRRNEKLFF. As DNA, the CDR3 is TGTGCCAGCAGTCGCAGGAGAAATGAAAAACTGTTTTTT. The entire variable domain, with the rest obtained from reference TRBV7-2 and TRBJ1-4, is as follows: GAGVSQSPSNKVTEKGKDVELRCDPISGHTALYWYRQSLGQGLEFLIYFQGNSAPDKSGLPSDRFSAERTGGSVSTLTIQRTQQEDSAVYLCASSRRRNEKLFFGSGTQLSVL.

The chain carries TRBV4-2 and TRBJ2-1, with 9 bases aligning to TRBD2. This CDR3 has 17 residues. The germline gives CDR1 LGHNA, CDR2 YNFKEQ. Trimming removed 0 bases from V and 2 bases from J; junction bases left unmatched: 5. The CDR3 loop reads CASSQELGLAPYNEQFF. CDR3 nucleotide sequence: TGTGCCAGCAGCCAAGAGTTGGGACTAGCACCCTACAATGAGCAGTTCTTC.

The chain recombines TRBV7-8 with TRBJ2-5; D is possibly TRBD2 (5 bases). Trimming stripped 5 bases from V and 1 base from J, with 11 bases between. This CDR3 is 14 amino acids long. Germline CDR1 and CDR2: SGHVS and FQNEAQ. The CDR3 DNA is TGTGCCAGCAGCGCTAGAGAGGGCCAAGAGACCCAGTACTTC. This translates into CASSAREGQETQYF.

Remarks on this clone: This specimen includes other DNA sequences encoding the same CDR3. The rearrangement joins TRBV11-3 to TRBJ2-1; D is undetermined. CDR3 size: 13 residues. V was clipped by 1 base and J by 5 bases, with 6 bases between them. The germline V gene encodes CDR1 SGHNT and CDR2 YENEEA. The CDR3 loop reads CASSLGANNEQFF. CDR3 nucleotides: TGTGCCAGCAGCTTAGGGGCTAACAATGAGCAGTTCTTC.

The J gene is TRBJ1-2, the V gene TRBV7-9; 11 bases map to TRBD1. V lost 6 bases and J lost 6; bases outside the gene matches: 9. The germline V gene encodes CDR1 SEHNR and CDR2 FQNEAQ (reference sequence). The CDR3 has 15 residues. The CDR3 DNA sequence: TGTGCCAGCAGGCAACCGGACAGGGGGCCTAATGGCTACACCTTC. It yields the protein CASRQPDRGPNGYTF.

The genes are TRBV6-5 and TRBJ2-3; D is undetermined. The germline gives CDR1 MNHEY, CDR2 SVGAGI. This CDR3 is 13 amino acids long. Trimming removed 5 bases at V and 4 bases at J, with 10 bases between. DNA of the CDR3: TGTGCCAGCAGTAGCTACGGCCCAGATACGCAGTATTTT. This translates into CASSSYGPDTQYF.

This rearrangement joins TRBV7-8 to TRBJ2-7, with D possibly TRBD1 on 6 matching bases. The germline CDR1 and CDR2 sequences are SGHVS and FQNEAQ. Deletions cut 0 bases from V and 2 bases from J, with 11 bases between. The CDR3 has 15 amino acids. The CDR3 loop reads CASSLAGAETYEQYF. The CDR3 DNA is TGTGCCAGCAGCTTAGCGGGGGCCGAGACCTACGAGCAGTACTTC.

In its sample, this clone was seen a few times. The CDR3 bases are TGTGCCAGCAGATCGAAGGGGGCGAACCACGAGCAGTACTTC. Amino acid sequence: CASRSKGANHEQYF. The rearrangement joins TRBV25-1 to TRBJ2-7, with 7 bases lining up with TRBD1. Germline V gene lookup returns CDR1 MGHDK and CDR2 SYGVNS. J gave up 5 bases and V 6 bases, and 10 bases lay outside the gene matches. This CDR3 contains 14 residues.

This chain links TRBV2 with TRBJ1-3; the match to TRBD1 covers 11 bases. The CDR3 has 17 amino acids. The junction had 7 bases not matched to a gene; V was cut back by 6 bases and J by 0 bases. Germline V CDR1 and CDR2: SNHLY, FYNNEI. CDR3 DNA sequence: TGTGCCAGCAGGCCTGGACAGGGGGCTAGCTCTGGAAACACCATATATTTT. This translates into CASRPGQGASSGNTIYF. The variable domain in full, completed from reference TRBV2 and TRBJ1-3, reads EPEVTQTPSHQVTQMGQEVILRCVPISNHLYFYWYRQILGQKVEFLVSFYNNEISEKSEIFDDQFSVERPDGSNFTLKIRSTKLEDSAMYFCASRPGQGASSGNTIYFGEGSWLTVV.

V gene TRBV19 combines with J gene TRBJ2-2, with 7 positions matching TRBD2. This CDR3 is 15 amino acids long. Per the germline V gene, CDR1 is LNHDA and CDR2 is SQIVND (reference sequence). V lost 6 bases and J lost 0; bases outside the gene matches: 4. CDR3 region: CASRAGETNTGELFF. CDR3 sequence (DNA): TGTGCCAGTAGGGCGGGAGAGACGAACACCGGGGAGCTGTTTTTT.

The chain employs TRBV6-5 and TRBJ2-1; TRBD2 agrees at 10 bases. With 2 bases clipped from V and 6 bases from J, the junction kept 1 base outside the gene matches. The CDR3 is made up of 14 amino acids. CDR1 and CDR2 from the germline V gene are MNHEY and SVGAGI. CDR3 coding DNA: TGTGCCAGCAGTTACAGCGGGGGGGCCAATGAGCAGTTCTTC. Its translation is CASSYSGGANEQFF.

The chain is built from TRBV13 and TRBJ2-4; 10 positions agree with TRBD1. Germline V gene sequence: CDR1 PRHDT, CDR2 FYEKMQ (reference sequence). Trimming removed 5 bases from V and 16 bases from J; junction bases left unmatched: 11. The CDR3 has 13 amino acids. CDR3 region: CASSITDRGRRYF. As DNA, the CDR3 is TGTGCCAGCAGCATAACCGACAGGGGGCGACGTTACTTC.

Written as DNA, the CDR3 is TGTGCCAGCAGTTACGGGCGGGTGGACAGTCCCTCTGGAAACACCATATATTTT. This translates into CASSYGRVDSPSGNTIYF. The chain employs TRBV6-7 and TRBJ1-3, with a tentative D call TRBD1 (6 bases). TRBV6-7 falls under the ORF class, with uncertain function. V lost 2 bases, J lost 0 bases, and 17 bases lay in between. The CDR3 is 18 amino acids.

The chain links TRBV13 to TRBJ1-1; D unresolved. The germline V gene has CDR1 PRHDT and CDR2 FYEKMQ (reference sequence). The ends were cut back, 0 bases at V and 2 bases at J, with 7 bases in the middle. The CDR3 runs 14 residues. CDR3 region: CASSLGKGNTEAFF. DNA for the CDR3: TGTGCCAGCAGCTTAGGAAAGGGCAACACTGAAGCTTTCTTT.

V and J are TRBV28 and TRBJ1-1; D is ambiguous. The CDR3 is made up of 13 amino acids. V was trimmed by 2 bases and J by 0 bases, leaving 4 bases between them. The germline CDR1 and CDR2 sequences are MDHEN and SYDVKM. CDR3: CASSLGVNTEAFF. The CDR3 DNA reads as TGTGCCAGCAGTTTAGGGGTGAACACTGAAGCTTTCTTT.

The chain uses TRBV29-1 and TRBJ1-5; 7 bases are shared with TRBD1. The CDR3 runs 15 residues. The junction had 8 bases not matched to a gene; V was cut back by 5 bases and J by 1 base. CDR1 is SQVTM and CDR2 is ANQGSEA in the germline V gene. CDR3 nucleotides: TGCAGCGTTACCACAGGGGAGTGGAGCAATCAGCCCCAGCATTTT. Its translation: CSVTTGEWSNQPQHF.

The V gene is TRBV29-1, the J gene TRBJ1-1; TRBD1 might be the D (6 bases). Per germline, CDR1 SQVTM and CDR2 ANQGSEA. The CDR3 consists of 13 residues. The germline V and J ends were trimmed by 1 base and 11 bases, with 17 bases remaining between them. CDR3 sequence reads: CSVEGTENLGAFF. DNA of the CDR3: TGCAGCGTTGAAGGGACAGAAAACTTAGGGGCTTTCTTT.

The chain has TRBV6-5 and TRBJ2-3; unclear D gene. Trimming removed 7 bases from V and 5 bases from J, with 19 bases in between. In germline, CDR1 is MNHEY, CDR2 SVGAGI. The CDR3 is 15 residues long. The CDR3 DNA reads TGTGCCAGCATTGCATCCCCGGGTAAGATAGATACGCAGTATTTT. Its translation is CASIASPGKIDTQYF.

This chain connects TRBV30 to TRBJ1-2; 7 bases are shared with TRBD1. Germline loops: CDR1 GTSNPN, CDR2 SVGIG (reference sequence). The junction had 4 bases not matched to a gene; V was cut back by 5 bases and J by 4 bases. CDR3 length equals 12 residues. CDR3 protein: CAWASGGYGYTF. The CDR3 nucleotides are TGTGCCTGGGCCTCAGGGGGCTATGGCTACACCTTC. Variable domain in full (rest from reference TRBV30 and TRBJ1-2): SQTIHQWPATLVQPVGSPLSLECTVEGTSNPNLYWYRQAAGRGLQLLFYSVGIGQISSEVPQNLSASRPQDRQFILSSKKLLLSDSGFYLCAWASGGYGYTFGSGTRLTVV.

The rearrangement uses TRBV3-1 (or the pseudogene TRBV3-2) and TRBJ1-1; 7 nucleotides agree with TRBD1. The CDR3 consists of 15 residues. Germline lookup yields CDR1 LGHDT and CDR2 YNNKEL (reference sequence). The V and J ends lost 3 bases and 0 bases, in that order; junction bases with no gene match: 4. In nucleotides, the CDR3 is TGTGCCAGCAGCCAGAGCGACAGGGTGAACACTGAAGCTTTCTTT. As protein: CASSQSDRVNTEAFF.

V usage is TRBV30 and J usage is TRBJ1-6; D is unresolved. The germline V and J ends were trimmed by 2 bases and 9 bases, with 14 bases remaining between them. This CDR3 comprises 14 residues. Germline lookup yields CDR1 GTSNPN and CDR2 SVGIG (reference sequence). The CDR3 region has the DNA TGTGCCTGGAGTCGGATGGGAACACTTTCACCCCTCCACTTT. Its protein is CAWSRMGTLSPLHF. The full variable domain, with the rest looked up from reference TRBV30 and TRBJ1-6, is SQTIHQWPATLVQPVGSPLSLECTVEGTSNPNLYWYRQAAGRGLQLLFYSVGIGQISSEVPQNLSASRPQDRQFILSSKKLLLSDSGFYLCAWSRMGTLSPLHFGNGTRLTVT.

The CDR3 DNA reads as TGTGCCAGCAGCCACCCCCGGGCAGGGACCGATGAGCAGTTCTTC. Protein sequence: CASSHPRAGTDEQFF. This sequence joins TRBV7-9 and TRBJ2-1, with D perhaps matching TRBD1 or TRBD2 (5 bases each). Per the germline V gene, CDR1 is SEHNR and CDR2 is FQNEAQ (reference sequence). There are 15 residues in the CDR3. V was trimmed by 5 bases and J by 8 bases, leaving 19 bases between them.

The J gene is TRBJ2-2, the V gene TRBV4-3; a weak D match, TRBD2 (6 bases). CDR1 and CDR2 (germline): LGHNA, YSLEER. The CDR3 runs to 17 residues. V lost 4 bases to trimming and J lost 1 base, with 16 bases between them. CDR3 DNA sequence: TGCGCCAGCAGCCGGGCGGGGATAGCTGGGAACACCGGGGAGCTGTTTTTT. As protein: CASSRAGIAGNTGELFF.

Note on this clone: With a much larger clone just one base away, this may be a read error. DNA for the CDR3: TGTGCCAGCAGCCATGGCGGAAACACCATATATTTT. Residues: CASSHGGNTIYF. The chain employs TRBV3-1 (or the pseudogene TRBV3-2) and TRBJ1-3; D remains ambiguous. Germline V lookup: CDR1 LGHDT, CDR2 YNNKEL (reference sequence). CDR3 size: 12 residues. V was shortened by 3 bases and J by 4 bases, with 4 bases between the two germline ends.

The chain links TRBV6-5 to TRBJ2-5; 9 positions match TRBD1. J gave up 10 bases and V 6 bases, and 12 bases lay outside the gene matches. The CDR3 has 14 amino acids. Germline CDR1 is MNHEY and CDR2 is SVGAGI. The chain's CDR3 is CASSSQGAIGVQYF. The CDR3 coding sequence is TGTGCCAGCAGCTCACAGGGGGCGATCGGTGTCCAGTACTTC.

This clone was found a few times. V and J are TRBV7-9 and TRBJ2-7; no clear D. The germline V and J ends were trimmed by 5 bases and 7 bases, with 15 bases remaining between them. Germline assignment: CDR1 SEHNR and CDR2 FQNEAQ (reference sequence). The CDR3 consists of 13 residues. The CDR3 spells CASSTTTALEQYF. In nucleotides, the CDR3 is TGTGCCAGCAGCACGACGACGGCGTTAGAGCAGTACTTC.